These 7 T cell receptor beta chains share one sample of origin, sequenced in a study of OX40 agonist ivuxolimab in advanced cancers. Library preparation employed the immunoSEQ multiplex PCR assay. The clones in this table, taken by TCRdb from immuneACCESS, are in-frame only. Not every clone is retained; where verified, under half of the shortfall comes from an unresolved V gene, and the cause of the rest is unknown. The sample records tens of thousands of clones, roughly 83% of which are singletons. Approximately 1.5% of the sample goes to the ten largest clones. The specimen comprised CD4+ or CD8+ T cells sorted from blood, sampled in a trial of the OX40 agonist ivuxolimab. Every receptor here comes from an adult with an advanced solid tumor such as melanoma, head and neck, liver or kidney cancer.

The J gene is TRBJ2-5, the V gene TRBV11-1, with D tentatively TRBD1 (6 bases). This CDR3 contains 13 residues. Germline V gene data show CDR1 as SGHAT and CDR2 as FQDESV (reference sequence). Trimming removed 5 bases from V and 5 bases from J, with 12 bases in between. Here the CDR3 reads CASSHPGVETQYF. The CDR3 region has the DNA TGTGCCAGCAGCCATCCAGGGGTGGAGACCCAGTACTTC. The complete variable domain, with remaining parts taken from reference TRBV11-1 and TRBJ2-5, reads EAEVAQSPRYKITEKSQAVAFWCDPISGHATLYWYRQILGQGPELLVQFQDESVVDDSQLPKDRFSAERLKGVDSTLKIQPAELGDSAMYLCASSHPGVETQYFGPGTRLLVL.

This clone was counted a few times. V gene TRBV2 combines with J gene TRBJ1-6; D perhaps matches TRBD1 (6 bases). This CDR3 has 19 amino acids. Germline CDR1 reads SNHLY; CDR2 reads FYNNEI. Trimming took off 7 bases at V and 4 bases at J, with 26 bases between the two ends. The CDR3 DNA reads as TGTGCCAGCATTTCGGGAGAACAGGGAACGCAGACTTATAATTCACCCCTCCACTTT. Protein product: CASISGEQGTQTYNSPLHF.

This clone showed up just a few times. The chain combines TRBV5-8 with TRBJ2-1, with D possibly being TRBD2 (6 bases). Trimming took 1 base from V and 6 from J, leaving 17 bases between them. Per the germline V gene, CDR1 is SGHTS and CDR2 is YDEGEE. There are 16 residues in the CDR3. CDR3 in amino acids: CASSLRTMAGTNEQFF. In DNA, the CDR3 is TGTGCCAGCAGCTTGAGAACTATGGCGGGAACCAATGAGCAGTTCTTC. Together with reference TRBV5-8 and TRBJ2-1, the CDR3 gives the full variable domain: EAGVTQSPTHLIKTRGQQATLRCSPISGHTSVYWYQQALGLGLQFLLWYDEGEERNRGNFPPRFSGRQFPNYSSELNVNALELEDSALYLCASSLRTMAGTNEQFFGPGTRLTVL.

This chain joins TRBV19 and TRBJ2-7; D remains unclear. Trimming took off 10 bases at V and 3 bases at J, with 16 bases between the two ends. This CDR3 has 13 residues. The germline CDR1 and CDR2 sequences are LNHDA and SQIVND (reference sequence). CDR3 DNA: TGTGCCACCTCGAACGGGTGGGACTACGAGCAGTACTTC. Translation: CATSNGWDYEQYF.

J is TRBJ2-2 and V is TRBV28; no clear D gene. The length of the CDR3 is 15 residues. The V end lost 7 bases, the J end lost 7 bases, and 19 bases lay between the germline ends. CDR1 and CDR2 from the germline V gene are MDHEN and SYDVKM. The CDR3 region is CASTGSAPLFGELFF. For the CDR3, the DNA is TGTGCCAGCACCGGAAGTGCTCCTCTTTTCGGGGAGCTGTTTTTT. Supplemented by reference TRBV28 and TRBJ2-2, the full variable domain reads DVKVTQSSRYLVKRTGEKVFLECVQDMDHENMFWYRQDPGLGLRLIYFSYDVKMKEKGDIPEGYSVSREKKERFSLILESASTNQTSMYLCASTGSAPLFGELFFGEGSRLTVL.

Written as DNA, the CDR3 is TGTGCCAGTACCCCCGTTTATACCGGGGAGCTGTTTTTT. Translation: CASTPVYTGELFF. V usage is TRBV6-1 and J usage is TRBJ2-2, with D unclear. This CDR3 is built from 13 residues. Trimming shortened V by 9 bases and J by 5 bases, and 13 bases separated the two germline ends. Germline V gene sequence: CDR1 MNHNS, CDR2 SASEGT.

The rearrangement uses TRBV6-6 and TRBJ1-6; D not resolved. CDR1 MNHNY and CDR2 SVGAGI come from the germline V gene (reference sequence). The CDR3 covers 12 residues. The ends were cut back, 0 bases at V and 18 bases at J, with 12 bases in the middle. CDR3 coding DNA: TGTGCCAGCAGTTACTCAGAGGACCAGCACCACTTT. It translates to CASSYSEDQHHF.